Presented here are 12 T cell receptor beta chains from one specimen sequenced in a study of regulatory T cells in long-lasting Graves disease. Relying on iRepertoire HTBI primers and Arm-PCR of CDR3 regions, the team built TCR beta libraries. TCRdb processed the multiplex PCR reads anew with MiXCR; each CDR3 protein has one entry. The repertoire holds about 310,000 distinct CDR3 sequences, with 18% as singletons. Time point of the sample: newly diagnosed GD, antithyroid drugs for less than 3 months. TCR sequences were obtained from RNA taken from PBMCs. This material consisted of peripheral blood mononuclear cells (PBMCs), taken at new diagnosis, from a patient treated with antithyroid drugs. Source of these receptors: a female donor with Graves disease.

This clonotype was seen many times. In nucleotides, the CDR3 is TGTGCCAGCAGTCCCGTTGGGGATGAAGAGACCCAGTACTTC. This gives the protein CASSPVGDEETQYF. The rearrangement links TRBV27 to TRBJ2-5, with D hard to call. CDR1 and CDR2 from the germline V gene are MNHEY and SMNVEV (reference sequence). Trimming pared 5 bases from V and 3 bases from J, leaving 13 bases between. The CDR3 loop spans 14 amino acids.

Comments on this clonotype: It is likely a read error: a sequence one base away is far more abundant. The V and J genes are TRBV11-2 and TRBJ2-5, with unresolved D. Germline V gives CDR1 SGHAT, CDR2 FQNNGV. CDR3 length: 14 amino acids. V lost 3 bases and J lost 11, with 19 bases in between. CDR3 in DNA: TGTGCCAGCAGCTTCCTGGCCCTGTACAATGAGCAGTACTTC. It specifies CASSFLALYNEQYF.

Ten or more counts support this clonotype. The chain links TRBV29-1 to TRBJ2-5; 7 bases agree with TRBD2. This CDR3 is 12 amino acids long. Germline V gene data show CDR1 as SQVTM and CDR2 as ANQGSEA. With V trimmed by 7 bases and J by 5 bases, 7 bases remained unmatched. In DNA form, the CDR3 reads TGCAGCGCACTCCAGGGAGGGGAGACCCAGTACTTC. Amino acid sequence: CSALQGGETQYF.

This clonotype showed up many times. The chain couples TRBV20-1 to TRBJ2-1, with 14 bases lining up with TRBD2. The germline V gene has CDR1 DFQATT and CDR2 SNEGSKA (reference sequence). CDR3 size: 16 residues. Trimming at V came to 5 bases and at J to 4 bases, leaving 7 bases not matched to a gene. CDR3 protein: CSAQTSGRATYNEQFF. The CDR3 DNA reads as TGCAGTGCTCAGACTAGCGGGAGGGCCACTTACAATGAGCAGTTCTTC.

This clonotype was seen repeatedly, ten times or more. The chain carries TRBV27 and TRBJ2-1; the D gene is possibly TRBD2 (5 bases). Trimming left V 10 bases short and J 9 bases short, with 31 bases between. Per germline, CDR1 MNHEY and CDR2 SMNVEV (reference sequence). The CDR3 length is 17 residues. CDR3 sequence reads: CATRPRTGFSTTSEQFF. CDR3 nucleotides: TGTGCCACCCGGCCTAGAACGGGATTTTCAACAACATCTGAGCAGTTCTTC.

Comment on this clonotype: Since a much larger clone is just one base distant, this may be a read error. The chain is built from TRBV12-5 and TRBJ1-2; D is unresolved. Germline V lookup: CDR1 LGHNT, CDR2 FRNRAP. There are 15 residues in the CDR3. The CDR3 sequence is CASGLGSGLGYGYIF. In nucleotides, the CDR3 is TGTGCTAGTGGTTTGGGGAGCGGTCTCGGCTATGGCTACATCTTC.

This clonotype was detected many times. The rearrangement links TRBV19 to TRBJ2-5; D unclear. Germline CDR1 reads LNHDA; CDR2 reads SQIVND (reference sequence). The CDR3 extends over 15 amino acids. Trimming took off 4 bases at V and 5 bases at J, with 17 bases between the two ends. This CDR3 is CASSRKGLPGETQYF. CDR3 DNA: TGTGCCAGTAGTAGAAAGGGCCTACCCGGGGAGACCCAGTACTTC.

The sample holds many counts of this clonotype. The chain uses TRBV28 and TRBJ1-5, with TRBD1 matching over 12 bases. CDR3 length equals 17 residues. After removal of 3 bases from V and 6 bases from J, the junction contained 9 bases not matched to a gene. Germline lookup yields CDR1 MDHEN and CDR2 SYDVKM. In nucleotides, the CDR3 is TGTGCCAGCAGTTTGGGACAGGGGGCGTGGGTTGGTCAGCCCCAGCATTTT. As protein: CASSLGQGAWVGQPQHF.

The chain recombines TRBV28 with TRBJ2-2; 8 bases are shared with TRBD1. This CDR3 is built from 12 residues. From germline, CDR1 is MDHEN and CDR2 SYDVKM. Losses at the gene ends were 6 bases for V and 6 bases for J; bases not matched to a gene: 0. This CDR3 is CASRTGAGELFF. The CDR3 nucleotides read TGTGCCAGCAGGACAGGGGCCGGGGAGCTGTTTTTT.

This clonotype occurred many times. The V gene is TRBV28, the J gene TRBJ1-1; 7 bases match TRBD1. After removal of 4 bases from V and 0 bases from J, the junction contained 2 bases not matched to a gene. Germline V gene lookup returns CDR1 MDHEN and CDR2 SYDVKM. The CDR3 is 14 amino acids. The CDR3 spells CASSSDRLNTEAFF. The DNA for the CDR3 is TGTGCCAGCAGTTCGGACAGGTTGAACACTGAAGCTTTCTTT.

Worth noting for this clonotype: Being one base from a much bigger clone, this may be a read error. This chain uses TRBV12-3 or TRBV12-4 with TRBJ1-1; 10 bases line up with TRBD1. The CDR3 runs 16 residues. CDR3 nucleotide sequence: TGTGCCATCAGTCCACACCCGGGACAGGGGCGAACTGAAGCTTTCTTT. Protein: CAISPHPGQGRTEAFF.

A single count supports this clonotype. A much larger clone is a single base away; this may be a read error. The gene calls are TRBV6-9 and TRBJ2-1, with D possibly being TRBD1 or TRBD2 (5 bases each). Per the germline V gene, CDR1 is MNHGY and CDR2 is SVAAGI. The CDR3 covers 19 residues. The CDR3, as DNA: TGTGCCAGCAGTTACCCCCCCGGATGGGGACCGGCGAGCTACAATGAGCGGTTCTTC. This gives the protein CASSYPPGWGPASYNERFF.